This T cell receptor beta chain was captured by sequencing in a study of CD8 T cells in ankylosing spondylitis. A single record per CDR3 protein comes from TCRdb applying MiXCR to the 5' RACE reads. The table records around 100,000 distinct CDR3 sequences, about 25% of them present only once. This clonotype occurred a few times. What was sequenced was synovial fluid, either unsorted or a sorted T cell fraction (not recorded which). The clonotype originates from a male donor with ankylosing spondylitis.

CDR3 sequence (DNA): TGTGCCAGCAGTCCGCTGCGGGGGGAGGAAAAACTGTTTTTT. Translating gives CASSPLRGEEKLFF. This chain connects TRBV5-5 to TRBJ1-4, with a tentative D call TRBD1 (5 bases). With 5 bases removed from V and 8 bases from J, the gap between germline ends came to 16 bases. The CDR3 sequence is 14 residues long. The germline V gene has CDR1 SGHKS and CDR2 YYEKEE (reference sequence). Full variable domain (remainder filled in from reference TRBV5-5 and TRBJ1-4): DAGVTQSPTHLIKTRGQQVTLRCSPISGHKSVSWYQQVLGQGPQFIFQYYEKEERGRGNFPDRFSARQFPNYSSELNVNALLLGDSALYLCASSPLRGEEKLFFGSGTQLSVL.